This TCR beta chain was found in a study of cytomegalovirus exposure and HLA in healthy donors. Whole-study results and caveats: In vitro confirmation showed three CMV-associated chains to be CMV antigen specific. A reported reduction in N-insertions relative to the roughly 670-donor mean was seen in an Asian-associated ancestry cluster in a later analysis.

Although they were nominally healthy when sampled, donors likely had unrecorded immune exposures. Trimming left V 5 bases short and J 0 bases short, with 16 bases between. Germline V gene lookup returns CDR1 SGHVS and CDR2 FQNEAQ. This CDR3 is built from 16 residues. PCR employed 60 Vbeta and 13 Jbeta primers. The assay was immunoSEQ multiplex PCR, and TCRdb's table has in-frame clones only and misses some. The repertoire consists of 90,000 to 140,000 clones, with roughly three quarters occurring once and the leading ten covering roughly 1.3%. In the case of this clone: Antigen unknown.

Sequences were obtained from PBMCs. This receptor was taken from a man aged 40-49 years in good health and CMV-seronegative. The J gene is TRBJ1-1, the V gene TRBV7-8; D not certain. CDR3 amino acids: CASSDFNGQLNTEAFF. The DNA for the CDR3 is TGTGCCAGCAGCGACTTCAACGGTCAGCTGAACACTGAAGCTTTCTTT.